This is a list of T cell receptor beta chains from one sample in a study of T-cell reconstitution after alpha-beta-depleted transplantation in children. MiXCR, applied by TCRdb to the PCR reads, yields one record per CDR3 protein. Of 200,000 or so distinct CDR3 sequences in the sample, 6.3% are singletons; the top ten hold around 4.1%. The sample here was PBMCs, taken before TCRalphabeta/CD19-depleted stem cell transplant. The source of these receptors is a girl under three years old with combined immunodeficiency, due to receive a stem cell transplant. Both conserved end residues are part of each CDR3. The D gene is left open where the match is weak. Rows may omit the clone size; those that give it use once, few, many or a size class.

clone size,D gene,J gene,V gene,CDR3 protein,CDR3 DNA
many,-,TRBJ1-1,TRBV5-1,CASSLEIRTVNTEAFF,TGCGCCAGCAGCTTGGAGATAAGGACAGTGAACACTGAAGCTTTCTTT
many,-,TRBJ1-1,TRBV7-9,CASSLTEAFF,TGTGCCAGCAGCTTAACTGAAGCTTTCTTT
many,TRBD2,TRBJ2-1,TRBV7-2,CASGLAGSREQFF,TGTGCCAGCGGACTAGCGGGAAGTAGGGAGCAGTTCTTC
-,-,TRBJ1-2,TRBV6-1,CASSDIDRIANYGYTF,TGTGCCAGCAGCGACATTGACAGGATAGCTAACTATGGCTACACCTTC
many,-,TRBJ2-7,TRBV6-1,CASSAGTLSEQYF,TGTGCCAGCAGTGCCGGGACCCTTTCCGAGCAGTACTTC
many,TRBD2,TRBJ2-2,TRBV24-1,CATSDFKAGGPRYGELFF,TGTGCCACCAGTGATTTTAAAGCGGGAGGACCCCGATACGGGGAGCTGTTTTTT
many,TRBD2,TRBJ2-4,TRBV28,CASSYSSGRHIQYF,TGTGCCAGCAGTTATTCTAGCGGGAGACACATTCAGTACTTC
many,-,TRBJ2-7,TRBV2,CATSEQYF,TGTGCCACCTCCGAGCAGTACTTC
-,-,TRBJ2-7,TRBV28,CASSGTSEGPSEQYF,TGTGCCAGCAGTGGGACGTCGGAGGGACCATCCGAGCAGTACTTC
many,-,TRBJ2-7,TRBV5-1,CASSLPSGPGDYEQYF,TGCGCCAGCAGCTTGCCCTCGGGACCGGGGGACTACGAGCAGTACTTC
many,-,TRBJ1-1,TRBV21-1,CASREDTEAFF,TGTGCCAGCAGAGAGGACACTGAAGCTTTCTTT
many,TRBD1,TRBJ1-2,TRBV12-3/TRBV12-4,CASSLGQGSGYTF,TGTGCCAGCAGTCTAGGACAGGGGAGTGGCTACACCTTC
many,-,TRBJ2-3,TRBV5-8,CASSVTYAYTQYF,TGTGCCAGCAGCGTAACCTACGCATATACGCAGTATTTT
many,TRBD1,TRBJ1-5,TRBV12-3/TRBV12-4,CASRTTGPRQPQHF,TGTGCCAGCAGAACGACAGGGCCCAGGCAGCCCCAGCATTTT
many,TRBD2,TRBJ2-3,TRBV4-3,CASSQVVVYTQREGTDTQYF,TGCGCCAGCAGCCAAGTGGTGGTATATACCCAGCGGGAGGGCACAGATACGCAGTATTTT
few,TRBD2,TRBJ2-1,TRBV7-8,CASSLLGLATAGSYNEQFF,TGTGCCAGCAGCTTATTGGGACTAGCGACAGCGGGCTCCTACAATGAGCAGTTCTTC
many,-,TRBJ1-3,TRBV29-1,CSVGAASGNRTIYF,TGCAGCGTTGGGGCGGCCTCTGGAAACAGGACCATATATTTT
-,TRBD2,TRBJ2-5,TRBV28,CASSLYPPRRSAGGPAAQYF,TGTGCCAGCAGTTTATATCCCCCCCGGAGGTCAGCGGGAGGCCCGGCAGCCCAGTACTTC
many,TRBD1,TRBJ2-5,TRBV7-8,CASSSGTGVGETQYF,TGTGCCAGCAGCTCCGGGACAGGGGTAGGAGAGACCCAGTACTTC
many,-,TRBJ2-7,TRBV11-2,CASSLEVGRNYEQYF,TGTGCCAGCAGCTTAGAGGTAGGCCGTAACTACGAGCAGTACTTC
many,-,TRBJ2-7,TRBV25-1,CASSVGYEQYF,TGTGCCAGCAGTGTCGGATACGAGCAGTACTTC
-,TRBD2,TRBJ2-2,TRBV24-1,CGTSDFSSGTSGIRPNTGELFF,TGTGGGACCAGTGATTTTTCGTCCGGGACTAGCGGGATCCGACCGAACACCGGGGAGCTGTTTTTT
-,-,TRBJ2-7,TRBV2,CASSAALREQYF,TGTGCCAGCAGTGCGGCCTTGAGGGAGCAGTACTTC
many,TRBD1,TRBJ2-2,TRBV9,CASSALPGQGDTGELFF,TGTGCCAGCAGCGCGCTCCCGGGACAGGGAGATACCGGGGAGCTGTTTTTT
many,-,TRBJ2-1,TRBV12-3/TRBV12-4,CASSPSFGEQFF,TGTGCCAGCAGTCCCAGCTTCGGGGAGCAGTTCTTC
many,-,TRBJ2-5,TRBV9,CASSVGGGVGETQYF,TGTGCCAGCAGCGTAGGAGGGGGAGTCGGGGAGACCCAGTACTTC
many,-,TRBJ2-7,TRBV6-2/TRBV6-3,CASSLSNFEQYF,TGTGCCAGCAGCCTATCGAATTTCGAGCAGTACTTC
few,-,TRBJ2-7,TRBV5-1,CASSLGVFNYEQYF,TGCGCCAGCAGCTTGGGGGTCTTTAACTACGAGCAGTACTTC
many,-,TRBJ2-5,TRBV21-1,CASSKKLPVSQETQYF,TGTGCCAGCAGCAAAAAACTCCCTGTTTCCCAAGAGACCCAGTACTTC
many,-,TRBJ2-7,TRBV30,CAWGREVPYEQYF,TGTGCCTGGGGGCGAGAGGTTCCCTACGAGCAGTACTTC
few,-,TRBJ1-4,TRBV7-9,CASSFDWGDEKLFF,TGTGCCAGCAGCTTCGATTGGGGCGATGAAAAACTGTTTTTT
many,-,TRBJ2-1,TRBV20-1,CSASSGMWNEQFF,TGCAGTGCTAGTTCGGGGATGTGGAATGAGCAGTTCTTC
many,TRBD2,TRBJ2-2,TRBV24-1,CATSDLSGTSGRPPGELFF,TGTGCCACCAGTGACCTCTCCGGGACTAGCGGGAGACCCCCCGGGGAGCTGTTTTTT
many,TRBD2,TRBJ2-2,TRBV6-2/TRBV6-3,CASRLAATGELFF,TGTGCCAGCAGGCTAGCGGCGACGGGGGAGCTGTTTTTT
many,TRBD2,TRBJ2-7,TRBV15,CATSRDRGSGYSYEQYF,TGTGCCACCAGCAGAGATCGGGGTAGCGGGTACTCCTACGAGCAGTACTTC
many,TRBD2,TRBJ2-2,TRBV7-2,CASSWTSGLQANTGELFF,TGTGCCAGCAGCTGGACTAGCGGGCTCCAGGCGAACACCGGGGAGCTGTTTTTT
few,-,TRBJ2-1,TRBV25-1,CAIRPATSYNEQFF,TGTGCCATCAGGCCGGCAACCTCATACAATGAGCAGTTCTTC
many,TRBD2,TRBJ2-1,TRBV28,CASWAIAGGRNEQFF,TGTGCCAGTTGGGCAATAGCGGGGGGGCGAAATGAGCAGTTCTTC
many,-,TRBJ2-5,TRBV6-6,CASSYSLETQYF,TGTGCCAGCAGTTACTCGCTGGAGACCCAGTACTTC
-,-,TRBJ1-2,TRBV6-2/TRBV6-3,CASRGTGYGYTF,TGTGCCAGCAGAGGTACGGGCTATGGCTACACCTTC
many,-,TRBJ1-1,TRBV12-3/TRBV12-4,CASRVDTEAFF,TGTGCCAGCAGGGTCGACACTGAAGCTTTCTTT